This TCR beta chain was captured by sequencing in a study of blood T cell repertoires in COVID-19. Study overall: There were acute and convalescent COVID-19 samples, and they came from the United States, Italy and Spain.

Per the original methods: For nucleated cells, counts were estimated from reference gene primer amplification. The assay was immunoSEQ multiplex PCR, and TCRdb's table has in-frame clones only and misses some. The D gene and trimming were derived from the DNA, and the V and J assignments and clone size from that table. Among approximately 180,000 clones, roughly 91% were seen once, and the ten largest hold around 6%. CDR1 MNHNY and CDR2 SVGAGI come from the germline V gene (reference sequence). The CDR3 is made up of 13 amino acids. V trimming: 6 bases; J trimming: 3 bases; junction bases outside the gene matches: 5.

The source is a man aged 35 to 55 with active or convalescent COVID-19. The sequenced material came from peripheral blood. The chain combines TRBV6-6 with TRBJ2-7; the match to TRBD2 covers 7 bases. The CDR3 protein is CASRAIAGYEQYF. The CDR3 coding sequence is TGTGCCAGCAGGGCAATAGCGGGCTACGAGCAGTACTTC.